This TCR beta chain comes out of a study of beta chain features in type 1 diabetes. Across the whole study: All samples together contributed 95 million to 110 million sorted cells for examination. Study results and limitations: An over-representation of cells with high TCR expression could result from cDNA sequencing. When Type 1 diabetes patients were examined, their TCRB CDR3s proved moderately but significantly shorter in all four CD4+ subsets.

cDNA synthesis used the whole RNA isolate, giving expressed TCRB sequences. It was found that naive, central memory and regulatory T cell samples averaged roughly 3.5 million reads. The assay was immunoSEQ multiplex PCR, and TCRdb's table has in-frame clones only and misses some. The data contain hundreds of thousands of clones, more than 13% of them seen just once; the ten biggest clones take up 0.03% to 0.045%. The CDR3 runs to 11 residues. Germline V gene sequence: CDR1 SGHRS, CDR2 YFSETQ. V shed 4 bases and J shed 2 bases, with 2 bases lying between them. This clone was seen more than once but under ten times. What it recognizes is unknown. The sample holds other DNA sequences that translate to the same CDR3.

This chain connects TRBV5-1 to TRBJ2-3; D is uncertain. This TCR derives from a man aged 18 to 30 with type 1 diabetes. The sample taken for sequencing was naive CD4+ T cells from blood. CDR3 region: CASSATDTQYF. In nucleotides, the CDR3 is TGCGCCAGCAGCGCCACAGATACGCAGTATTTT.